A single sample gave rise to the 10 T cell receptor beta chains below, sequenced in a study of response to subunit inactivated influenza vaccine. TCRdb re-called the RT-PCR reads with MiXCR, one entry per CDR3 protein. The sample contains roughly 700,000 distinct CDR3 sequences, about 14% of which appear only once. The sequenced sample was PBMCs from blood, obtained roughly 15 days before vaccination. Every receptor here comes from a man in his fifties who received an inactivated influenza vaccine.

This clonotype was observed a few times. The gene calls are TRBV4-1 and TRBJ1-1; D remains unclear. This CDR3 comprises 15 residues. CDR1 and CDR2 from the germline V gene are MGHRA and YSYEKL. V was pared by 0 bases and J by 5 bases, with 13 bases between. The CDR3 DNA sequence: TGCGCCAGCAGCCAAGAAGTCCATTCGGGAACTGAAGCTTTCTTT. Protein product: CASSQEVHSGTEAFF.

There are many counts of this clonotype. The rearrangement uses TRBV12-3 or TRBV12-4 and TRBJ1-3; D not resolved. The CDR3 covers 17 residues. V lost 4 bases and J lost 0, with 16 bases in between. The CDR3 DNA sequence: TGTGCCAGCAGTTCGCCGGGCCTTAAAATCTCTGGAAACACCATATATTTT. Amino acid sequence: CASSSPGLKISGNTIYF.

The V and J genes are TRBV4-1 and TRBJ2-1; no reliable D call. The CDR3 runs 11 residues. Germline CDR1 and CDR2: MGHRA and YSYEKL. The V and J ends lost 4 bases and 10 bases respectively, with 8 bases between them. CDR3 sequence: CASSRDTEQFF. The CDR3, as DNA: TGCGCCAGCAGCCGAGACACAGAGCAGTTCTTC.

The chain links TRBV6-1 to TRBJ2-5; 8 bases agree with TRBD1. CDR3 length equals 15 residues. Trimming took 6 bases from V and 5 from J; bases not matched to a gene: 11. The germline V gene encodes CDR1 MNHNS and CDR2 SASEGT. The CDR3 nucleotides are TGTGCCAGCAGCCACCCTCCAGGGGGCGTTGAGACCCAGTACTTC. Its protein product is CASSHPPGGVETQYF.

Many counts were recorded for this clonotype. CDR3 coding DNA: TGCAGTGCTAGAGGACAGGGAACCTACGAGCAGTACTTC. Protein sequence: CSARGQGTYEQYF. The rearrangement links TRBV20-1 to TRBJ2-7, with 7 nucleotides matching TRBD1. The CDR3 totals 13 residues. V was pared by 1 base and J by 2 bases, with 2 bases of the junction left unmatched. The germline gives CDR1 DFQATT, CDR2 SNEGSKA (reference sequence).

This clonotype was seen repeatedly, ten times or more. The CDR3, as DNA: TGTGCCAGCAGTTTGATAGGGAGAGGGGAGCTGTTTTTT. Translating gives CASSLIGRGELFF. The chain has TRBV28 and TRBJ2-2; possibly TRBD2 for D (5 bases). V lost 3 bases and J lost 8, with 10 bases in between. The CDR3 totals 13 residues. Looked up from germline, CDR1 is MDHEN and CDR2 is SYDVKM.

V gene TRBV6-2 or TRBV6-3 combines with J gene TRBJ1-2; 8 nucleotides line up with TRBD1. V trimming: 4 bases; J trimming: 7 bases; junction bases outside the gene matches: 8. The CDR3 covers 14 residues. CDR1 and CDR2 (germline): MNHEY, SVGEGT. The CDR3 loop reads CASSSPGGLGGYTF. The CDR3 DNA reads TGTGCCAGCAGTTCACCAGGGGGCCTGGGTGGCTACACCTTC.

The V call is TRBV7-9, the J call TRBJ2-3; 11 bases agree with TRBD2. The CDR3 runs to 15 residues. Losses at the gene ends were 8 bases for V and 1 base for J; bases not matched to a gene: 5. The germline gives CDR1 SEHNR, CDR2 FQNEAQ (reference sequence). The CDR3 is CASGLAGGRTDTQYF. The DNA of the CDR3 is TGTGCCAGCGGGCTAGCGGGGGGTCGCACAGATACGCAGTATTTT.

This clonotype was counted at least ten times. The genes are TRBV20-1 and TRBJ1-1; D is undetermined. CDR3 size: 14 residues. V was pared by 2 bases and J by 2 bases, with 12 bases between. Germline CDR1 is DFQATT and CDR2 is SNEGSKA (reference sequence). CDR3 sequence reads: CSARQARANTEAFF. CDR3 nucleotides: TGCAGTGCTAGACAAGCCCGGGCCAACACTGAAGCTTTCTTT.

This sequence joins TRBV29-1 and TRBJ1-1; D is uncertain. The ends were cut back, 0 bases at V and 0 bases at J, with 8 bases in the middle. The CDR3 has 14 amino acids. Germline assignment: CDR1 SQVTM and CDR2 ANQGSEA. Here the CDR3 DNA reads TGCAGCGTTGAAGAACAGAGACTGAACACTGAAGCTTTCTTT. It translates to CSVEEQRLNTEAFF.